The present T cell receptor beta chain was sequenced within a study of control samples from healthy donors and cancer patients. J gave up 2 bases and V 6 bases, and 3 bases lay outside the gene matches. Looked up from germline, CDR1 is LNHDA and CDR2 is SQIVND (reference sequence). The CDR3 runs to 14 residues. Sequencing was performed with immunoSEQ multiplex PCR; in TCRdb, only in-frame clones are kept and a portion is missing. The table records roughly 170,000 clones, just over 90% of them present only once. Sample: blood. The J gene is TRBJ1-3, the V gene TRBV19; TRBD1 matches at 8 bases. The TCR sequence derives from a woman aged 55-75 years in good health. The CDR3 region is CASRQQGAGNTIYF. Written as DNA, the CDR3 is TGTGCCAGTAGACAACAGGGGGCTGGAAACACCATATATTTT.